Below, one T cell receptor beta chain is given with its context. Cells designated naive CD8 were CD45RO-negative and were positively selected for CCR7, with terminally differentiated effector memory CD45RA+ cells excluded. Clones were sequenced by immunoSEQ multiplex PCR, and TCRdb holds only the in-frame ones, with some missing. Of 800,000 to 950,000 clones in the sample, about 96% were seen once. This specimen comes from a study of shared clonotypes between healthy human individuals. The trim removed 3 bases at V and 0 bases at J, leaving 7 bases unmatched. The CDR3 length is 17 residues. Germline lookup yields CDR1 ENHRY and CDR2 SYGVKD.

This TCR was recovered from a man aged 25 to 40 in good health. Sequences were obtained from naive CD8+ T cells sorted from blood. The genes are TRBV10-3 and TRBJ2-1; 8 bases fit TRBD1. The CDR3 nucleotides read TGTGCCATCAGTGATGAGACAGGGGCTAGCTCCTACAATGAGCAGTTCTTC. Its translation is CAISDETGASSYNEQFF.